The present TCR beta chain was sequenced within a study of blood T cell repertoires in COVID-19. Study context: T cells, B-cell-depleted T cells, or PBMCs supplied cDNA or gDNA.

The study drew participants aged about 18 to 89 years from some 23 US areas. Study processing details: Amplifying reference gene primers gave estimates of nucleated cell counts. Assay used: immunoSEQ multiplex PCR; TCRdb lists only in-frame clones, some missing. V, J and clone size are taken as reported in that table, and D and trimming were inferred from the DNA itself. The sample contains approximately 290,000 clones, around 85% of which appear only once. The germline CDR1 and CDR2 sequences are SEHNR and FQNEAQ (reference sequence). The CDR3 runs to 15 residues. V lost 5 bases and J lost 0, with 11 bases in between.

This receptor was identified in a woman under 40 who had recovered from COVID-19. The sample taken for sequencing was PBMCs or T cells enriched from blood (not recorded which). The J gene is TRBJ2-4, the V gene TRBV7-9; a weak D match, TRBD1 (5 bases). The DNA for the CDR3 is TGTGCCAGCAGCGTTCAGGGTCTAGCCAAAAACATTCAGTACTTC. Translation gives CASSVQGLAKNIQYF.